This T cell receptor beta chain was obtained from a study of T cell responses to AZD1222 COVID-19 vaccine. Study observations and caveats: Mostly white British, mostly female donors; authors suggested clonal diversity may be underestimated. Two AZD1222 administrations were followed by greater Spike-specific TCR breadth and depth.

The V gene's germline CDR1 is SGHTA and CDR2 FQGTGA. The V end lost 1 base, the J end lost 1 base, and 4 bases lay between the germline ends. This CDR3 has 13 amino acids. Worth noting for this clone: Its cognate antigen is unknown.

Assay used: immunoSEQ multiplex PCR; TCRdb lists only in-frame clones, some missing. There are around 140,000 clones in the sample; about nine tenths occur only once, and under 3.5% lies in the top ten. The starting material was peripheral blood, obtained 28 days after the second AZD1222 dose. The chain couples TRBV7-3 to TRBJ2-5; D not resolved. This receptor was obtained from an adult who received the AZD1222 COVID-19 vaccine. The CDR3 sequence: CASSLNTQETQYF. The DNA of the CDR3 is TGTGCCAGCAGCTTAAATACCCAAGAGACCCAGTACTTC.